The entry below describes one TCR beta chain. From germline, CDR1 is KGHSH and CDR2 LQKENI. The V end was cut by 1 base, the J end by 5 bases, with 17 bases between. The CDR3 loop spans 17 amino acids. The data originate from a study of blood T cell repertoires in COVID-19. Study context: Sites in the United States, Italy and Spain provided acute and convalescent COVID-19 samples.

Authors' analysis steps: Estimated nucleated cell counts came from reference gene primer amplification. TCRdb keeps only in-frame clones here, not all; method: immunoSEQ multiplex PCR. D and trimming come from the DNA, and the V and J calls and clone size come from that table. Altogether about 250,000 clones are present, 88% being singletons, with the ten largest covering about 0.74%. This receptor was obtained from a woman in her twenties or thirties with acute or convalescent COVID-19. The chain couples TRBV18 to TRBJ2-2, with D possibly matching TRBD2 (5 bases). Specimen: peripheral blood. CDR3 coding DNA: TGTGCCAGCTCACCACAATCAAGCGGAGGTTTAACCGGGGAGCTGTTTTTT. Its protein product is CASSPQSSGGLTGELFF.